Below are 12 T cell receptor beta chains sequenced from a single sample in a study of memory CD4+ T cells and cytomegalovirus serostatus. Assay used: immunoSEQ multiplex PCR; TCRdb lists only in-frame clones, some missing. The sample holds 40,000 to 45,000 clones; more than 65% are singletons and the top ten take 1.5% to 2%. The sort gate was single viable CD3+CD4+CD8-CD45RO+ cells for memory CD4+ T cells. The sequenced sample consisted of memory CD4+ T cells from blood. These receptors were collected from an adult in good health and CMV-seronegative.

The chain employs TRBV12-5 and TRBJ1-1; D is undetermined. This CDR3 has 13 residues. Germline lookup yields CDR1 LGHNT and CDR2 FRNRAP. V dropped 1 base and J dropped 1 base, with 4 bases sitting between them. CDR3 amino acids: CASGLAENTEAFF. The DNA for the CDR3 is TGTGCTAGTGGTTTGGCTGAGAACACTGAAGCTTTCTTT.

The chain carries TRBV7-6 and TRBJ2-7; D remains ambiguous. The V end lost 5 bases, the J end lost 2 bases, and 10 bases lay between the germline ends. Germline V CDR1 and CDR2: SGHVS, FNYEAQ. There are 13 residues in the CDR3. The CDR3, as DNA: TGTGCCAGCAGCGATCGCGAGCCCTACGAGCAGTACTTC. It is translated as CASSDREPYEQYF. Drawing the rest from reference TRBV7-6 and TRBJ2-7, the complete variable domain is GAGVSQSPRYKVTKRGQDVALRCDPISGHVSLYWYRQALGQGPEFLTYFNYEAQQDKSGLPNDRFSAERPEGSISTLTIQRTEQRDSAMYRCASSDREPYEQYFGPGTRLTVT.

This sequence joins TRBV5-1 and TRBJ2-2; TRBD2 matches 7 bases. The CDR3 sequence is 16 residues long. Germline V gene data show CDR1 as SGHRS and CDR2 as YFSETQ. V shed 4 bases and J 1 base; nucleotides not matched to a gene: 7. This chain's CDR3 is CASSRPGGKNTGELFF. DNA for the CDR3: TGCGCCAGCAGCCGCCCCGGGGGGAAGAACACCGGGGAGCTGTTTTTT.

This clone was seen a few times. The conserved final phenylalanine or tryptophan is absent from the CDR3, which likely points to a read error. The DNA is omitted, as the CDR3 cannot be located on it reliably, and the CDR3 follows TCRdb's listing. V is TRBV27 and J is TRBJ2-7; the table assigns TRBD1, which was not confirmed against the DNA. The CDR3 is 12 residues long, ends included. The germline V gene has CDR1 MNHEY and CDR2 SMNVEV (reference sequence). CDR3 amino acids: CASTGRQGPVRS.

The genes are TRBV28 and TRBJ2-7, with 7 bases fitting TRBD1. Per the germline V gene, CDR1 is MDHEN and CDR2 is SYDVKM. The junction had 12 bases not matched to a gene; V was cut back by 4 bases and J by 3 bases. This CDR3 contains 16 residues. The CDR3 sequence is CASSSPYRGLDYEQYF. CDR3 sequence (DNA): TGTGCCAGCAGTTCCCCCTACAGGGGTTTGGACTACGAGCAGTACTTC.

This clone was picked up one time. V and J are TRBV28 and TRBJ2-2; 7 nucleotides match TRBD1. CDR3 length: 16 residues. With 3 bases clipped from V and 6 bases from J, the junction kept 10 bases outside the gene matches. Germline-derived CDR1 and CDR2 are MDHEN and SYDVKM. The DNA of the CDR3 is TGTGCCAGCAGTTTTGCACCGGGACAGAAGGCCGGGGAGCTGTTTTTT. Its protein is CASSFAPGQKAGELFF.

The rearrangement joins TRBV6-5 to TRBJ1-6, with D maybe TRBD1 (6 bases). Trimming removed 3 bases at V and 4 bases at J, with 13 bases between. CDR3 size: 16 residues. Germline CDR1 MNHEY, CDR2 SVGAGI. CDR3 in amino acids: CASSYGVGQYNSPLHF. The CDR3 DNA is TGTGCCAGCAGTTATGGCGTCGGACAGTATAATTCACCCCTCCACTTT.

The chain couples TRBV28 to TRBJ2-7; 10 nucleotides line up with TRBD1. CDR1 is MDHEN and CDR2 is SYDVKM in the germline V gene. V lost 1 base, J lost 6 bases, and 9 bases stayed unmatched. This CDR3 has 16 amino acids. In DNA, the CDR3 is TGTGCCAGCAGTTTATCCGGGACAGGGGCTTCGGGCGAGCAGTACTTC. It translates to CASSLSGTGASGEQYF.

J is TRBJ2-3 and V is TRBV5-1, with TRBD1 matching 7 bases. V lost 3 bases, J lost 4 bases, and 5 bases stayed unmatched. Germline CDR1 SGHRS, CDR2 YFSETQ. This CDR3 contains 14 residues. The CDR3 loop is CASSSDRVSDTQYF. The CDR3 DNA follows: TGCGCCAGCAGCTCCGACAGGGTTTCAGATACGCAGTATTTT.

This rearrangement joins TRBV7-2 to TRBJ2-5; tentative D call: TRBD2 (6 bases). Trimming shortened V by 5 bases and J by 2 bases, and 12 bases separated the two germline ends. Germline assignment: CDR1 SGHTA and CDR2 FQGNSA. The CDR3 covers 14 residues. The CDR3 sequence is CASSQRLGQETQYF. The CDR3 DNA sequence: TGTGCCAGCAGCCAAAGACTAGGTCAAGAGACCCAGTACTTC.

This sequence joins TRBV9 and TRBJ1-4, with TRBD1 matching over 8 bases. The CDR3 runs to 17 residues. V shed 4 bases and J 4 bases; nucleotides not matched to a gene: 12. Germline CDR1 SGDLS, CDR2 YYNGEE. Here the CDR3 reads CASSSSPGTGGNEKLFF. The CDR3 nucleotides read TGTGCCAGCAGCAGCTCCCCCGGGACAGGTGGTAATGAAAAACTGTTTTTT.

This clone turned up a few times. The chain is built from TRBV2 and TRBJ1-2; perhaps TRBD1 as D (6 bases). The CDR3 totals 11 residues. Germline V CDR1 and CDR2: SNHLY, FYNNEI. The V end was cut by 5 bases, the J end by 10 bases, with 11 bases between. In nucleotides, the CDR3 is TGTGCCAGCAGTTACGACAGGACCTACACCTTC. Translated, it gives CASSYDRTYTF.